The TCR beta chain under discussion was sequenced for a study of CD8 T cells in ankylosing spondylitis. Each CDR3 protein is one row after TCRdb ran MiXCR on the 5' RACE reads. Seen here are fewer than 650,000 distinct CDR3 sequences, roughly an eighth observed once, and the top ten hold approximately 7%. This clonotype has only a few counts. Its specificity is not known. Study results and caveats: In synovial fluid and blood from reactive arthritis, some motif variants were previously reported. Made up of under 10 highly homologous variants, a TCR beta motif appeared characteristic of ankylosing spondylitis blood.

The sample consisted of blood, either unsorted or a sorted T cell fraction (not recorded which). This clonotype was obtained from a male donor with ankylosing spondylitis.

In nucleotides, the CDR3 is TGCAGTGTAAGACAGGGGGCGGATCAGCCCCAGCATTTT. The encoded protein is CSVRQGADQPQHF. The rearrangement joins TRBV20-1 to TRBJ1-5; TRBD1 aligns across 10 bases. The V gene end was trimmed by 7 bases and the J gene end by 5 bases; junction bases not matched to a gene: 5. The germline V gene has CDR1 DFQATT and CDR2 SNEGSKA (reference sequence). This CDR3 is built from 13 residues.